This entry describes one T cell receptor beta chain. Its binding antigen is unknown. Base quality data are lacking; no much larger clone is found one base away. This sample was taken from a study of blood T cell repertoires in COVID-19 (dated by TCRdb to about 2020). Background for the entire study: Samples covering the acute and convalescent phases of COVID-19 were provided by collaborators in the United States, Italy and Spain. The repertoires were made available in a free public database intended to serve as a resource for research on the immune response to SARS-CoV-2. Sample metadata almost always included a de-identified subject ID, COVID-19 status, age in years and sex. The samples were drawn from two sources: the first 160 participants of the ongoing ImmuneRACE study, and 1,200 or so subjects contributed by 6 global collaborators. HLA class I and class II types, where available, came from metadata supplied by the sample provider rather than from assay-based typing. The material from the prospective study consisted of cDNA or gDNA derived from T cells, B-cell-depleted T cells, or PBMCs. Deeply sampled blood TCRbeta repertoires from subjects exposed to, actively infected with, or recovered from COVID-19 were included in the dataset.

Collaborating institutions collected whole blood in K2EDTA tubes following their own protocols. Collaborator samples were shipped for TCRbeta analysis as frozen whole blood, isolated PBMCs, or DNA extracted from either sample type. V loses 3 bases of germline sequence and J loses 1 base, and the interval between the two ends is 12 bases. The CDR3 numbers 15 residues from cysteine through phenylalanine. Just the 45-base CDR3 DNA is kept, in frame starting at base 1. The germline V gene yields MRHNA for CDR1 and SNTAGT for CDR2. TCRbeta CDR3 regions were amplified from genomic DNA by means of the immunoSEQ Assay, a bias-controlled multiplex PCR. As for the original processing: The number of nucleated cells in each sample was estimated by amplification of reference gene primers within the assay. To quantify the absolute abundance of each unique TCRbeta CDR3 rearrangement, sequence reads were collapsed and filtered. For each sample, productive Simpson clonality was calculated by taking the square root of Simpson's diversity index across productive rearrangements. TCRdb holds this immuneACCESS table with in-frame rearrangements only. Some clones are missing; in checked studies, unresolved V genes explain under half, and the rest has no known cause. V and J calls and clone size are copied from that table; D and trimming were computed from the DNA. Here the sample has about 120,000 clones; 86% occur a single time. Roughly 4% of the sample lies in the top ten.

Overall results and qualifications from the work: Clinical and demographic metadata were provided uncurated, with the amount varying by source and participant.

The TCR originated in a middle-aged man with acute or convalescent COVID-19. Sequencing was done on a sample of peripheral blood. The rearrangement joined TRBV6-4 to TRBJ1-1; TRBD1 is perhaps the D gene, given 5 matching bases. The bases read TGTGCCAGCAGTGAAGAGGCAGGGTCGAACACTGAAGCTTTCTTT. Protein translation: CASSEEAGSNTEAFF.